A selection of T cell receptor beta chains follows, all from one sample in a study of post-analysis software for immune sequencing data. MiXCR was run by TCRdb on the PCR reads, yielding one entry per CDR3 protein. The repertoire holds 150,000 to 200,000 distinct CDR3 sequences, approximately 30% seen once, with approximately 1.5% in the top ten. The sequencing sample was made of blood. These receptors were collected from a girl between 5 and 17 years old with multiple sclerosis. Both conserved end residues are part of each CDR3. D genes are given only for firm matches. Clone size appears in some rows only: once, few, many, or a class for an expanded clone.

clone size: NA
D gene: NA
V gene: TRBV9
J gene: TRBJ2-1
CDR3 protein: CASSLDSYSEQFF
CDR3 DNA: TGTGCCAGCAGCCTGGACAGCTACAGTGAGCAGTTCTTC

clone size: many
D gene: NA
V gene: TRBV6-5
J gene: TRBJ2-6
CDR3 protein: CASSYSTGTGANVLTF
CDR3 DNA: TGTGCCAGCAGTTACTCGACGGGGACTGGGGCCAACGTCCTGACTTTC

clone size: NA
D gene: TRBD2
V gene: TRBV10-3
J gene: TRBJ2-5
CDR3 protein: CAISEPNSGKETQYF
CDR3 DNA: TGTGCCATCAGTGAGCCGAATAGCGGGAAAGAGACCCAGTACTTC

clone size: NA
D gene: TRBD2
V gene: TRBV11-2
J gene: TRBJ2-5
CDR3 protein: CASSLVVGLAGQETQYF
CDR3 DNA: TGTGCCAGCAGCTTAGTCGTAGGACTAGCGGGCCAAGAGACCCAGTACTTC

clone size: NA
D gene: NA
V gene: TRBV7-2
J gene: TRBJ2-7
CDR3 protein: CASSLVAGAGSYEQYF
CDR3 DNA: TGTGCCAGCAGCTTAGTGGCGGGCGCGGGGTCCTACGAGCAGTACTTC

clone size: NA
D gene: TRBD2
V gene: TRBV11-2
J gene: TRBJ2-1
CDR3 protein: CASSRGLAGNNEQFF
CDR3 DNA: TGTGCCAGCAGCCGGGGGCTAGCGGGCAACAATGAGCAGTTCTTC

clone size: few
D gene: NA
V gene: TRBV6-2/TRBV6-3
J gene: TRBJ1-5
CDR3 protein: CASRLIRVQPQHF
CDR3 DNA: TGTGCCAGCAGGCTCATACGAGTACAGCCCCAGCATTTT

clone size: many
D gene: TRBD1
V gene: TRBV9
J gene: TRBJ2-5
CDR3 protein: CASSATDRGRETQYF
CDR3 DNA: TGTGCCAGCAGCGCCACGGACAGGGGGCGGGAGACCCAGTACTTC

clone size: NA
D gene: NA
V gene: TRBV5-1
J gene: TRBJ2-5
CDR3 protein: CASSFSGTQETQYF
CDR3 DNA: TGCGCCAGCAGCTTCAGCGGTACCCAAGAGACCCAGTACTTC

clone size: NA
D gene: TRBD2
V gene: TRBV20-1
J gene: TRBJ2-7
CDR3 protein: CSASSGAREGAEQYF
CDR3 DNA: TGCAGTGCTAGTTCCGGGGCGAGGGAGGGCGCCGAGCAGTACTTC

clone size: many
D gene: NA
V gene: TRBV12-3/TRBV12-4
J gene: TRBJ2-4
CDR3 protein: CASSLVQLGYIQYF
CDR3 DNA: TGTGCCAGCAGTTTAGTACAGCTAGGATACATTCAGTACTTC

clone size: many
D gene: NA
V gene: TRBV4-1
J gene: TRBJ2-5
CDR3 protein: CASSQADGAGSKETQYF
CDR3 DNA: TGCGCCAGCAGCCAAGCGGACGGAGCGGGTTCAAAAGAGACCCAGTACTTC

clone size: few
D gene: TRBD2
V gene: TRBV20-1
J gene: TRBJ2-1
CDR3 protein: CSASTGRVSYNEQFF
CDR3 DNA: TGCAGTGCCTCCACCGGGAGGGTATCCTACAATGAGCAGTTCTTC

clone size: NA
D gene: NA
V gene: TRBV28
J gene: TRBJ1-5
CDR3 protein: CASTLEGGQPQHF
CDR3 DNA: TGTGCCAGCACCCTGGAAGGAGGGCAGCCCCAGCATTTT

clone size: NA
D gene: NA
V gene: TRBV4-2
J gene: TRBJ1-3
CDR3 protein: CASSQEDFRGGAGNTIYF
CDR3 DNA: TGTGCCAGCAGCCAAGAAGATTTCCGAGGGGGGGCTGGAAACACCATATATTTT

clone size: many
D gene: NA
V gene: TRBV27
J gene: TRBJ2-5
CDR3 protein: CASSLLVGSETQYF
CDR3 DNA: TGTGCCAGCAGTTTATTGGTAGGGTCAGAGACCCAGTACTTC

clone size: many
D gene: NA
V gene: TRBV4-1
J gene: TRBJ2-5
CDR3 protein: CASSPRTIGTETQYF
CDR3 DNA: TGCGCCAGCAGCCCCCGGACAATCGGTACGGAGACCCAGTACTTC

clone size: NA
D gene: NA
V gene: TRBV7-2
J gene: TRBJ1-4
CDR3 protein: CASSEGRPLEKLFF
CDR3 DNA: TGTGCCAGCAGCGAGGGACGGCCCCTCGAAAAACTGTTTTTT

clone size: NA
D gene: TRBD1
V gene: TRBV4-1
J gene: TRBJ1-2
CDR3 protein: CASSLEVPGTGVKNYGYTF
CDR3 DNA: TGCGCCAGCAGCCTCGAAGTCCCCGGGACAGGGGTGAAGAACTATGGCTACACCTTC

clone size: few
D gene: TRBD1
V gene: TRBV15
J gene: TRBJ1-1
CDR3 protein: CATSPGPGGNTEAFF
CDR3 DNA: TGTGCCACCAGCCCCGGCCCAGGGGGAAACACTGAAGCTTTCTTT

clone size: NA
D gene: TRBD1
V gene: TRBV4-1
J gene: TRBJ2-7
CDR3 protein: CASSPHPGQGAYERYF
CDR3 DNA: TGCGCCAGCAGCCCGCATCCGGGACAGGGTGCCTACGAGCGGTACTTC

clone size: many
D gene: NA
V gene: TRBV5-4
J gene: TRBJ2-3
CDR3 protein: CASSPSPGGGTDTQYF
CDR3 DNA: TGTGCCAGCAGTCCTAGTCCCGGTGGGGGCACAGATACGCAGTATTTT

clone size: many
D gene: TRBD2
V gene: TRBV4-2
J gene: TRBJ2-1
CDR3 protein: CASSQEAGGYFNEQFF
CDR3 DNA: TGTGCCAGCAGCCAAGAGGCGGGAGGTTACTTCAATGAGCAGTTCTTC

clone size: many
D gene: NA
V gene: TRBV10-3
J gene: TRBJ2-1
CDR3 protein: CAITRTEASGISYNEQFF
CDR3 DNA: TGTGCCATCACCAGGACAGAGGCTAGCGGAATCTCCTACAATGAGCAGTTCTTC

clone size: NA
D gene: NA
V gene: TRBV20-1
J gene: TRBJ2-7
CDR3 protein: CSARDRYLSARSYEQYF
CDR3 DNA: TGCAGTGCTAGAGATAGATATCTCAGCGCCCGATCCTACGAGCAGTACTTC

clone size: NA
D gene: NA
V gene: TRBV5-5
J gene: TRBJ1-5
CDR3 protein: CASSQRVINQPQHF
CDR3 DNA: TGTGCCAGCAGTCAAAGGGTGATCAATCAGCCCCAGCATTTT

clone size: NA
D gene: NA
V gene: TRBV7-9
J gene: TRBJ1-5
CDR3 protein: CASSSEEFNQPQHF
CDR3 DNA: TGTGCCAGCAGCTCTGAGGAATTCAATCAGCCCCAGCATTTT

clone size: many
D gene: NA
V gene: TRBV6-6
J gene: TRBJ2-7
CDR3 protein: CASSYSEQQYF
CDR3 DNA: TGTGCCAGCAGTTACTCAGAGCAGCAGTACTTC

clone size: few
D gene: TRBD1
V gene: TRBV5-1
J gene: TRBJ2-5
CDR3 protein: CASSLARTGTAKETQYF
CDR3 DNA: TGCGCCAGCAGCTTGGCTCGCACCGGGACAGCAAAAGAGACCCAGTACTTC

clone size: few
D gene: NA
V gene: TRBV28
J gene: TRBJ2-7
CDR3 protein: CASSPGGSGRYEQYF
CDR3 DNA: TGTGCCAGCAGCCCGGGTGGAAGTGGGCGCTACGAGCAGTACTTC

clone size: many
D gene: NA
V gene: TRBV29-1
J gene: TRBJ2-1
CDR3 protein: CSVERALSSYNEQFF
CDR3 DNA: TGCAGCGTTGAACGCGCGCTTAGCTCCTACAATGAGCAGTTCTTC

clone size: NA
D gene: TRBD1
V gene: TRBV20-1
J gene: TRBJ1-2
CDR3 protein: CSARATTGSSYGYTF
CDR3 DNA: TGCAGTGCTAGAGCCACGACAGGGAGCTCCTATGGCTACACCTTC

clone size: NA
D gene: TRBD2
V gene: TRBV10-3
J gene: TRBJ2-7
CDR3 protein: CAIKASGRVLDEQYF
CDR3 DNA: TGCGCCATCAAAGCTAGCGGGAGGGTTCTCGATGAGCAGTACTTC

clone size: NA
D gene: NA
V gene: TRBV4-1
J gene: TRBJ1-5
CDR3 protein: CASSQDGFKIGSNQPQHF
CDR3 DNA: TGCGCCAGCAGCCAAGATGGGTTTAAGATAGGGAGCAATCAGCCCCAGCATTTT

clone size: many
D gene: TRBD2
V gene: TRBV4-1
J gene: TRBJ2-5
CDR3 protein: CASSQDIEGGKETQYF
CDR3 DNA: TGCGCCAGCAGCCAAGATATCGAGGGAGGGAAAGAGACCCAGTACTTC

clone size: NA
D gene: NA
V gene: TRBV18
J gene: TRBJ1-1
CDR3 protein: CASSPSTASNTEAFF
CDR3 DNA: TGTGCCAGCTCACCGTCGACAGCATCGAACACTGAAGCTTTCTTT

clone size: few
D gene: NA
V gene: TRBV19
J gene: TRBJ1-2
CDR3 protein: CASRTGPGYTF
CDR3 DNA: TGTGCCAGTCGCACAGGTCCAGGCTACACCTTC

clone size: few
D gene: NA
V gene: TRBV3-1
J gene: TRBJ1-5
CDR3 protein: CASSPSTKQPQHF
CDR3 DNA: TGTGCCAGCAGCCCGAGTACCAAACAGCCCCAGCATTTT

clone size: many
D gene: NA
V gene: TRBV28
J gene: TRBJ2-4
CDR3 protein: CASSPGEGDIQYF
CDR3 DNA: TGTGCCAGCAGTCCTGGGGAGGGGGACATTCAGTACTTC

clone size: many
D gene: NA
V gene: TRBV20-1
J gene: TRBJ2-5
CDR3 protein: CSGWREETQYF
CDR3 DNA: TGCAGTGGGTGGCGGGAAGAGACCCAGTACTTC

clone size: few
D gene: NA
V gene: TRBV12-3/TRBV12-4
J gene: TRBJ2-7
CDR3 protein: CASSLMTLYEQYF
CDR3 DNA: TGTGCCAGCAGCCTCATGACTCTCTACGAGCAGTACTTC

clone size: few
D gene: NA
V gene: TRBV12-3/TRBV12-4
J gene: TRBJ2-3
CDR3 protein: CASSLGSGTHADTQYF
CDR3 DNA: TGTGCCAGCAGTTTAGGTAGCGGAACCCACGCAGATACGCAGTATTTT

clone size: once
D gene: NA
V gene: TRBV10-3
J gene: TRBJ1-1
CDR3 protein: CAISDPRRGKNTEAFF
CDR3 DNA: TGTGCCATCAGTGACCCTAGGCGGGGCAAGAACACTGAAGCTTTCTTT

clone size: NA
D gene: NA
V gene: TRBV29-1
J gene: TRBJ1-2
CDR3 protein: CSVDGEVANYGYTF
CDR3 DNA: TGCAGCGTCGATGGGGAAGTCGCTAACTATGGCTACACCTTC

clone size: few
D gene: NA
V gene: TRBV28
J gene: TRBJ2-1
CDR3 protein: CASSLGGASYNEQFF
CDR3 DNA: TGTGCCAGCAGTTTAGGGGGGGCTAGCTACAATGAGCAGTTCTTC

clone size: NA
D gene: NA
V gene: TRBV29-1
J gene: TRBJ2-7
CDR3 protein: CSVENLGSHEQYF
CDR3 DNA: TGCAGCGTTGAAAACTTGGGGTCCCACGAGCAGTACTTC

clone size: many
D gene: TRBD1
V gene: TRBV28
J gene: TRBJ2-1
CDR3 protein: CASRGQGWEGSYNEQFF
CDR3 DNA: TGTGCCAGCAGGGGACAGGGATGGGAGGGCTCCTACAATGAGCAGTTCTTC

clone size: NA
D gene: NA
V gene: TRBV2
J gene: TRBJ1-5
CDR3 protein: CATGVGSNQPQHF
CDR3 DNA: TGTGCCACAGGGGTTGGGAGCAATCAGCCCCAGCATTTT

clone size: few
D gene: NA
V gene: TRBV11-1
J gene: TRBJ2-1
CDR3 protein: CASSLALWGSYNEQFF
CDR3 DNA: TGTGCCAGCAGCTTAGCCCTCTGGGGCTCCTACAATGAGCAGTTCTTC

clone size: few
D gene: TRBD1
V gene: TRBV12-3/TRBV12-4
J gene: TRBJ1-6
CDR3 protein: CASSRTGATPLHF
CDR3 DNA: TGTGCCAGCAGTCGGACAGGAGCTACACCCCTCCACTTT

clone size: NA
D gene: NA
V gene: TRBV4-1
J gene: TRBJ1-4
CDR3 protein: CACSHGRGQSNEKLFF
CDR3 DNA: TGCGCCTGCAGCCACGGACGAGGACAGTCTAATGAAAAACTGTTTTTT

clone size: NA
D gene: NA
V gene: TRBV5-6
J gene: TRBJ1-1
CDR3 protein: CASSPKGILITGGTEAFF
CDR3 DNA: TGTGCCAGCAGCCCCAAGGGGATCCTAATTACCGGAGGTACTGAAGCTTTCTTT

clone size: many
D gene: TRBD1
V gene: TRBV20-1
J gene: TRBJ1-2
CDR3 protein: CSARGAQGVNANGYTF
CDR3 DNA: TGCAGTGCTAGAGGGGCGCAGGGGGTTAACGCCAATGGCTACACCTTC

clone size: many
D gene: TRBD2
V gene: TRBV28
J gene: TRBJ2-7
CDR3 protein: CASSLTSGIREQYF
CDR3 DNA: TGTGCCAGCAGTTTAACTAGCGGGATTCGCGAGCAGTACTTC

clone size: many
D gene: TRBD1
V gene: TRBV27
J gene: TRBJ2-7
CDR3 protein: CASRKGQGPHEQYF
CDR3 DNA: TGTGCCAGCAGAAAGGGACAGGGCCCCCACGAGCAGTACTTC